What follows are 14 T cell receptor beta chains derived from one specimen sequenced in a study of blood T cells in healthy people across ages (dated by TCRdb to 2014 to 2015). The library was prepared using 5' RACE. This sample was sequenced with an Illumina HiSeq 2500. The second PCR ran for about 6 to 12 cycles and used a J-beta primer mix along with a sample-barcoded 5' primer. TCRdb trimmed the raw reads at Q25, called clones with MiXCR and kept productive beta chains. Records with the same CDR3 protein are collapsed into one entry carrying the most frequent genes and DNA. Here the sample has about 1 million distinct CDR3 sequences; over 35% occur a single time. The ten largest clones represent 18% of the sample. Sequencing input: blood. The receptors were sampled from an older woman in good health.

This clonotype was detected a few times. V usage is TRBV6-5 and J usage is TRBJ2-7; a weak D match, TRBD1 (6 bases). Trimming took 3 bases from V and 5 from J, leaving 14 bases between them. The CDR3 consists of 14 residues. In germline, CDR1 is MNHEY, CDR2 SVGAGI. In DNA form, the CDR3 reads TGTGCCAGCAGTTATTGGACAGTGACCAACGAGCAGTACTTC. The encoded protein is CASSYWTVTNEQYF.

The gene calls are TRBV28 and TRBJ1-1; TRBD1 might be the D (6 bases). The CDR3 is 14 amino acids. Germline V gene lookup returns CDR1 MDHEN and CDR2 SYDVKM. V lost 6 bases, J lost 5 bases, and 16 bases lay in between. CDR3 region: CASSPSGTTTEAFF. The CDR3 region has the DNA TGTGCCAGCAGCCCGAGCGGGACAACGACTGAAGCTTTCTTT. The full variable domain, completed using reference TRBV28 and TRBJ1-1, is DVKVTQSSRYLVKRTGEKVFLECVQDMDHENMFWYRQDPGLGLRLIYFSYDVKMKEKGDIPEGYSVSREKKERFSLILESASTNQTSMYLCASSPSGTTTEAFFGQGTRLTVV.

This clonotype appeared many times. The V gene is TRBV10-3, the J gene TRBJ2-7; either TRBD1 or TRBD2 may supply D (5 bases each). The CDR3 loop spans 12 amino acids. Per the germline V gene, CDR1 is ENHRY and CDR2 is SYGVKD. With 2 bases removed from V and 4 bases from J, the gap between germline ends came to 6 bases. CDR3 protein: CAISEEGYEQYF. CDR3 coding DNA: TGTGCCATCAGTGAGGAGGGGTACGAGCAGTACTTC.

This clonotype was recorded at least ten times. The J gene is TRBJ1-2, the V gene TRBV2; tentative D call: TRBD1 (6 bases). Trimming took 8 bases from V and 4 from J, leaving 11 bases between them. Germline V lookup: CDR1 SNHLY, CDR2 FYNNEI. The CDR3 is 12 amino acids. The CDR3 loop is CASEIGGYGYTF. In nucleotides, the CDR3 is TGTGCCAGCGAAATAGGGGGCTATGGCTACACCTTC.

V usage is TRBV2 and J usage is TRBJ2-7; 7 bases are a match to TRBD2. The V and J ends lost 7 bases and 6 bases, in that order; junction bases with no gene match: 15. Germline-derived CDR1 and CDR2 are SNHLY and FYNNEI. The CDR3 spans 15 residues. CDR3 nucleotides: TGTGCCAGCATCCCAGGAAGCGGGATCGGTCTCGAGCAGTACTTC. It encodes CASIPGSGIGLEQYF.

This clonotype was detected a few times. The chain combines TRBV6-1 with TRBJ2-4, with 8 bases fitting TRBD2. V was pared by 5 bases and J by 0 bases, with 9 bases of the junction left unmatched. CDR3 length equals 17 residues. Germline CDR1 and CDR2: MNHNS and SASEGT. The CDR3, as DNA: TGTGCCAGCAGTCGCTCAAGCGGGAGTTTAGCCAAAAACATTCAGTACTTC. Protein: CASSRSSGSLAKNIQYF.

This clonotype has only a few counts. The chain carries TRBV28 and TRBJ2-5, with D possibly being TRBD1 (5 bases). V gave up 5 bases and J gave up 1 base, with 14 bases separating them. The germline CDR1 and CDR2 sequences are MDHEN and SYDVKM. This CDR3 is 15 amino acids long. The CDR3: CASSGDSTIQETQYF. The CDR3 region has the DNA TGTGCCAGCAGTGGCGACAGCACGATCCAAGAGACCCAGTACTTC. The entire variable domain, with the rest obtained from reference TRBV28 and TRBJ2-5, is as follows: DVKVTQSSRYLVKRTGEKVFLECVQDMDHENMFWYRQDPGLGLRLIYFSYDVKMKEKGDIPEGYSVSREKKERFSLILESASTNQTSMYLCASSGDSTIQETQYFGPGTRLLVL.

The sample holds many counts of this clonotype. The chain's CDR3 is CASSRDRVNEQYF. Here the CDR3 DNA reads TGTGCCAGCAGCCGGGACAGGGTGAACGAGCAGTACTTC. This chain links TRBV27 with TRBJ2-7; TRBD1 matches at 9 bases. Unmatched junction bases numbered 5, after V lost 6 bases and J lost 5 bases. Germline V CDR1 and CDR2: MNHEY, SMNVEV (reference sequence). The CDR3 loop spans 13 amino acids.

The gene calls are TRBV25-1 and TRBJ2-7; 7 nucleotides agree with TRBD1. The CDR3 has 17 amino acids. Germline V lookup: CDR1 MGHDK, CDR2 SYGVNS. With 1 base clipped from V and 3 bases from J, the junction kept 12 bases outside the gene matches. CDR3 region: CASSEFTQTGINYEQYF. The CDR3 DNA reads as TGTGCCAGCAGTGAATTTACCCAGACAGGGATAAACTACGAGCAGTACTTC.

This chain connects TRBV5-4 to TRBJ2-3; the D gene is possibly TRBD2 (5 bases). Trimming left V 3 bases short and J 3 bases short, with 11 bases between. This CDR3 has 14 amino acids. Germline loops: CDR1 SGHNT, CDR2 YYREEE (reference sequence). The CDR3 nucleotides read TGTGCCAGCAGCTCCACTAGTCTGACAGATACGCAGTATTTT. It translates to CASSSTSLTDTQYF. Using reference TRBV5-4 and TRBJ2-3 for the parts outside the CDR3, the full variable domain is ETGVTQSPTHLIKTRGQQVTLRCSSQSGHNTVSWYQQALGQGPQFIFQYYREEENGRGNFPPRFSGLQFPNYSSELNVNALELDDSALYLCASSSTSLTDTQYFGPGTRLTVL.

With regard to this clonotype: One end of the junction is discordant with germline, which a read error may explain. The rearrangement joins TRBV28 to TRBJ2-7; weak D call: TRBD1 (6 bases). Per the germline V gene, CDR1 is MDHEN and CDR2 is SYDVKM. This CDR3 contains 16 residues. This chain's CDR3 is CASSLYSGGLTYEQYF. The DNA for the CDR3 is TGTGCCAGCAGCTTATACTCTGGGGGCTTAACCTACGAGCAGTACTTC. The complete variable domain, with remaining parts taken from reference TRBV28 and TRBJ2-7, reads DVKVTQSSRYLVKRTGEKVFLECVQDMDHENMFWYRQDPGLGLRLIYFSYDVKMKEKGDIPEGYSVSREKKERFSLILESASTNQTSMYLCASSLYSGGLTYEQYFGPGTRLTVT.

The chain links TRBV7-6 to TRBJ2-7; 8 bases align to TRBD2. CDR1 and CDR2 from the germline V gene are SGHVS and FNYEAQ. The trim removed 0 bases at V and 0 bases at J, leaving 10 bases unmatched. CDR3 length equals 18 residues. The CDR3 sequence: CASSLASTGGPPSYEQYF. For the CDR3, the DNA is TGTGCCAGCAGCTTAGCTTCAACGGGAGGGCCTCCCTCCTACGAGCAGTACTTC.

The chain has TRBV27 and TRBJ1-2; a possible D gene is TRBD1 (6 bases). Germline loops: CDR1 MNHEY, CDR2 SMNVEV (reference sequence). V was clipped by 5 bases and J by 4 bases, with 17 bases between them. The CDR3 has 15 amino acids. In DNA form, the CDR3 reads TGTGCCAGCAGTCTAAAAACAGGGTTTAGCTATGGCTACACCTTC. This codes for CASSLKTGFSYGYTF.

V usage is TRBV20-1 and J usage is TRBJ2-7; 8 bases align to TRBD2. Trimming removed 0 bases from V and 0 bases from J; junction bases left unmatched: 13. This CDR3 has 18 amino acids. Germline V gene sequence: CDR1 DFQATT, CDR2 SNEGSKA (reference sequence). In DNA, the CDR3 is TGCAGTGCTAGAGATTCCCTTGTTGGTAGCGGGACCTCCTACGAGCAGTACTTC. Protein: CSARDSLVGSGTSYEQYF.